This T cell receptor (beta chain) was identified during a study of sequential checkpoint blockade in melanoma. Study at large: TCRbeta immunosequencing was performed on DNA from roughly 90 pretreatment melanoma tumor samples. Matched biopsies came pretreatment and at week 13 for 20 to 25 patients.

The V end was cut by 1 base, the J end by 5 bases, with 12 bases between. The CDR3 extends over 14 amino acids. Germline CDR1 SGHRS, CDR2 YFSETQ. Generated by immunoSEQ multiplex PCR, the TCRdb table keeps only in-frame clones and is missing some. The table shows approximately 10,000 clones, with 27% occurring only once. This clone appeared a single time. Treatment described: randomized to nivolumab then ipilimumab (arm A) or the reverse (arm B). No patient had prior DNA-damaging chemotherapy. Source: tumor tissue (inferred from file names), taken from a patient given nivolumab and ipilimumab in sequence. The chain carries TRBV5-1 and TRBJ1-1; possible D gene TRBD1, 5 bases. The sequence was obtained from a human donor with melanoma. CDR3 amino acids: CASSLMGSGTEAFF. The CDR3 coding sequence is TGCGCCAGCAGCTTGATGGGATCAGGGACTGAAGCTTTCTTT.